This T cell receptor (beta chain) emerged from a study of blood T cells in healthy people across ages. In its sample, this clonotype was seen a few times. A second roughly 7 to 12 cycle PCR used barcoded and J-beta primers. One entry per CDR3 protein, called by TCRdb with MiXCR from the 5' RACE reads. This sample has 1.5 million to 1.9 million distinct CDR3 sequences, with approximately 43% found just once. The sample comprised blood. This TCR was sampled from a woman younger than 35 in good health.

CDR3 protein: CASNGLNFVTDTQYF. CDR3 sequence (DNA): TGTGCCAGCAATGGGTTGAACTTTGTCACAGATACGCAGTATTTT. The chain recombines TRBV12-3 or TRBV12-4 with TRBJ2-3; D gene unclear. V was shortened by 7 bases and J by 2 bases, with 16 bases between the two germline ends. The CDR3 spans 15 residues.